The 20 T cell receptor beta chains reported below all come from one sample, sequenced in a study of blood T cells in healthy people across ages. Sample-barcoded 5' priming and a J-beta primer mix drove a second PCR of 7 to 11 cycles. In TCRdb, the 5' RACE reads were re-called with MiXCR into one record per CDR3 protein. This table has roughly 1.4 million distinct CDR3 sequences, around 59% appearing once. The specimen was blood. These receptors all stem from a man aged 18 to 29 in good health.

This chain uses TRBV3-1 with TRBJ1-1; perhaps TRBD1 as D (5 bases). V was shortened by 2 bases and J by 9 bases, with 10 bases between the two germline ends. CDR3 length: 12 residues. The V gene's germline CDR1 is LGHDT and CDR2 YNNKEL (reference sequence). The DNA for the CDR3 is TGTGCCAGCAGCCAAAAGGACAATAAAGCTTTCTTT. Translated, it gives CASSQKDNKAFF. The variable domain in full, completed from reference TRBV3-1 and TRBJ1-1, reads DTAVSQTPKYLVTQMGNDKSIKCEQNLGHDTMYWYKQDSKKFLKIMFSYNNKELIINETVPNRFSPKSPDKAHLNLHINSLELGDSAVYFCASSQKDNKAFFGQGTRLTVV.

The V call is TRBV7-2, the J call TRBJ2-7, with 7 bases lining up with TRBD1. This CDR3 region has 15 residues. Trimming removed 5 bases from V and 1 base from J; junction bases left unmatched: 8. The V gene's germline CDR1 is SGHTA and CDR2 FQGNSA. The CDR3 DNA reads TGTGCCAGCAGCATTCGACAGGGTGGGTCCTACGAGCAGTACTTC. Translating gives CASSIRQGGSYEQYF.

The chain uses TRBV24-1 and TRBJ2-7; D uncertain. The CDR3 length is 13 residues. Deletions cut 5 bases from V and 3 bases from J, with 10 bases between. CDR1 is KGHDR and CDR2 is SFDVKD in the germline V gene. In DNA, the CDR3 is TGTGCCACCAGTGCAGGTATCGGCTACGAGCAGTACTTC. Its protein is CATSAGIGYEQYF.

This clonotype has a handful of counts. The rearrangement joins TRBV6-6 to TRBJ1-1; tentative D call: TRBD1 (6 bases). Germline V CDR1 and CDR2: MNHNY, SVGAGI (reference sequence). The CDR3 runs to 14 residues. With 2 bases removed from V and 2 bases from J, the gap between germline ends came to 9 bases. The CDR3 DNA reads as TGTGCCAGCAGTTACGGGGGCGCCAACACTGAAGCTTTCTTT. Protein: CASSYGGANTEAFF.

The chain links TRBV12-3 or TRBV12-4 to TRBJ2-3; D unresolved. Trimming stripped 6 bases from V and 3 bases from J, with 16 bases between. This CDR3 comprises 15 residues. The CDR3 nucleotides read TGTGCCAGCAGCCCGGGTGCTTTTGAGACAGATACGCAGTATTTT. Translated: CASSPGAFETDTQYF.

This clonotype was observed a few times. CDR3 nucleotide sequence: TGCGCCAGCAGCTTGGAGAGGGGGGACCAAGAGACCCAGTACTTC. Its translation is CASSLERGDQETQYF. This chain connects TRBV5-1 to TRBJ2-5; D is possibly TRBD1 or TRBD2 (6 bases each). The CDR3 is 15 residues long. Per the germline V gene, CDR1 is SGHRS and CDR2 is YFSETQ. Trimming left V 0 bases short and J 0 bases short, with 9 bases between.

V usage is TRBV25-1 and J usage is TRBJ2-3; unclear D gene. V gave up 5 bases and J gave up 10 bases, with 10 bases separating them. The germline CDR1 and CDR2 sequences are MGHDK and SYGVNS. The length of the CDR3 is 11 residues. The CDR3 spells CASSITEAQYF. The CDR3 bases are TGTGCCAGCAGTATCACCGAGGCGCAGTATTTT.

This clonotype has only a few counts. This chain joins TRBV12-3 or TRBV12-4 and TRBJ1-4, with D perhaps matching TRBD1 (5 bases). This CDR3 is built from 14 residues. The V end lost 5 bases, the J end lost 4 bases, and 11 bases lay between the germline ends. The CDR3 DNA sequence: TGTGCCAGCAGTGGGGACGGCTATAATGAAAAACTGTTTTTT. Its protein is CASSGDGYNEKLFF.

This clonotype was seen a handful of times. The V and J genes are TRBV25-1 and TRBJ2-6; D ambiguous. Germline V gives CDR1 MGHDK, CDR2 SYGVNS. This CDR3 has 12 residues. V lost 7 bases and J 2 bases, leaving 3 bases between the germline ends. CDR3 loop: CASITGANVLTF. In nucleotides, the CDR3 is TGTGCCAGCATAACTGGGGCCAACGTCCTGACTTTC.

CDR3 nucleotides: TGTGCCAGCAGCTTAAGTCCAGGCCTGTCTAACGAGCAGTACTTC. Translation: CASSLSPGLSNEQYF. The chain combines TRBV7-6 with TRBJ2-7; D is uncertain. The germline V gene encodes CDR1 SGHVS and CDR2 FNYEAQ. The CDR3 is 15 residues long. The V gene lost 2 bases and the J gene lost 5 bases, with 16 bases spanning the gap. Full variable domain (rest looked up from reference TRBV7-6 and TRBJ2-7): GAGVSQSPRYKVTKRGQDVALRCDPISGHVSLYWYRQALGQGPEFLTYFNYEAQQDKSGLPNDRFSAERPEGSISTLTIQRTEQRDSAMYRCASSLSPGLSNEQYFGPGTRLTVT.

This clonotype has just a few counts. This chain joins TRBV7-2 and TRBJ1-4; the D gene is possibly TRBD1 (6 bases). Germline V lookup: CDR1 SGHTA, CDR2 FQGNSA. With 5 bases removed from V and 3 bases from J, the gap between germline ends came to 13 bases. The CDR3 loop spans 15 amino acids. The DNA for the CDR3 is TGTGCCAGCAGCCTCACAGGGACGGCTAATGAAAAACTGTTTTTT. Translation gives CASSLTGTANEKLFF.

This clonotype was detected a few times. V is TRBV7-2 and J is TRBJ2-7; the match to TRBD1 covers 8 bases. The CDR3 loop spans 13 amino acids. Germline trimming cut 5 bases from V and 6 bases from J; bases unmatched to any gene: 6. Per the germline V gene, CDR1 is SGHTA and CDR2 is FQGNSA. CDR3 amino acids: CASSGDRRSEQYF. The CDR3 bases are TGTGCCAGCAGCGGGGACAGGCGATCCGAGCAGTACTTC.

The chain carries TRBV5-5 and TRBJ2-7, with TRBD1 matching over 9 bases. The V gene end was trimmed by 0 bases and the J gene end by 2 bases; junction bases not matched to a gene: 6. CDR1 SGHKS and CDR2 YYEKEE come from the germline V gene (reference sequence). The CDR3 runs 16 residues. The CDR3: CASSLDAGTGTYEQYF. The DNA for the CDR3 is TGTGCCAGCAGCTTGGATGCCGGGACAGGGACCTACGAGCAGTACTTC.

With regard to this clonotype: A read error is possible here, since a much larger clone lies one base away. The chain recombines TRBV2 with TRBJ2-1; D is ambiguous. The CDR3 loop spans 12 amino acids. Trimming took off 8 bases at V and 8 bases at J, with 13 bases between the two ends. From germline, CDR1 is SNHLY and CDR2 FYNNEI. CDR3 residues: CASSHNHYEQFF. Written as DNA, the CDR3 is TGTGCCAGCTCACACAACCACTATGAGCAGTTCTTC. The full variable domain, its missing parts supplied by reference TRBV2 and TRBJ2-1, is EPEVTQTPSHQVTQMGQEVILRCVPISNHLYFYWYRQILGQKVEFLVSFYNNEISEKSEIFDDQFSVERPDGSNFTLKIRSTKLEDSAMYFCASSHNHYEQFFGPGTRLTVL.

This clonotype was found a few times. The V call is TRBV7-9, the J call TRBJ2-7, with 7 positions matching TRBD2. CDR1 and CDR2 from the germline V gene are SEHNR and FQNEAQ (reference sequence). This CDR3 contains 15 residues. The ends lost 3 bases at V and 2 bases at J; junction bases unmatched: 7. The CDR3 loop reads CASSFSGTTTYEQYF. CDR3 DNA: TGTGCCAGCAGCTTTTCCGGGACTACCACCTACGAGCAGTACTTC.

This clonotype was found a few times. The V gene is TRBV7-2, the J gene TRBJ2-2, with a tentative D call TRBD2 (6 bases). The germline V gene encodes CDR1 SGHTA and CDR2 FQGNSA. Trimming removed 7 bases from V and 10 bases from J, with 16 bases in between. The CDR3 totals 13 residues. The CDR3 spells CASTRRVGLELFF. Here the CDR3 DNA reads TGTGCCAGCACCAGGAGGGTAGGGCTGGAGCTGTTTTTT. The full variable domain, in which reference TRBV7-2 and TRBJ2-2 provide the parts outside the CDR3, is GAGVSQSPSNKVTEKGKDVELRCDPISGHTALYWYRQSLGQGLEFLIYFQGNSAPDKSGLPSDRFSAERTGGSVSTLTIQRTQQEDSAVYLCASTRRVGLELFFGEGSRLTVL.

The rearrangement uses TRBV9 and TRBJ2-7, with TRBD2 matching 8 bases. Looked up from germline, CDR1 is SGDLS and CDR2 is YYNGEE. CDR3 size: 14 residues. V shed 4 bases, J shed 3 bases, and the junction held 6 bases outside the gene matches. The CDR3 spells CASSSGSGVYEQYF. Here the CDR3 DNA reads TGTGCCAGCAGCTCAGGTAGCGGGGTCTACGAGCAGTACTTC. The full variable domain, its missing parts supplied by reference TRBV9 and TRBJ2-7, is DSGVTQTPKHLITATGQRVTLRCSPRSGDLSVYWYQQSLDQGLQFLIQYYNGEERAKGNILERFSAQQFPDLHSELNLSSLELGDSALYFCASSSGSGVYEQYFGPGTRLTVT.

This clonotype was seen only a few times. CDR3 bases: TGCAGTGCTCTTAGACGGGAGCAGTACTTC. The encoded protein is CSALRREQYF. The V and J genes are TRBV20-1 and TRBJ2-7; D is undetermined. Germline assignment: CDR1 DFQATT and CDR2 SNEGSKA (reference sequence). The CDR3 is 10 residues long. V dropped 5 bases and J dropped 7 bases, with 9 bases sitting between them.

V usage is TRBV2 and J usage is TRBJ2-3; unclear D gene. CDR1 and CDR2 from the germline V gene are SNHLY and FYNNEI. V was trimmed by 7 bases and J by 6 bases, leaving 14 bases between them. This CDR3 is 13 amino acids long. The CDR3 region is CASKVARMDTQYF. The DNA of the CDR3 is TGTGCCAGCAAGGTGGCTAGGATGGATACGCAGTATTTT. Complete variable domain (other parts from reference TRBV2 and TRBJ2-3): EPEVTQTPSHQVTQMGQEVILRCVPISNHLYFYWYRQILGQKVEFLVSFYNNEISEKSEIFDDQFSVERPDGSNFTLKIRSTKLEDSAMYFCASKVARMDTQYFGPGTRLTVL.

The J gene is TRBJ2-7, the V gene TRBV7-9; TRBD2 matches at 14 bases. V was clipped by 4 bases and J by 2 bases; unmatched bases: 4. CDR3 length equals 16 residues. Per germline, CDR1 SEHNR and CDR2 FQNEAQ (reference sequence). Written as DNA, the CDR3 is TGTGCCAGCAGCTCAGAGACTAGCGGGAGGGCCTACGAGCAGTACTTC. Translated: CASSSETSGRAYEQYF.